This T cell receptor (beta chain) was sequenced for a study of T cells in Graves' hyperthyroidism and ophthalmopathy. Between the trimmed V and J ends, which lost 3 bases and 1 base, there was a span of 11 bases. This CDR3 spans 14 amino acids. Germline loops: CDR1 SGDLS, CDR2 YYNGEE. Ten or more counts support this clonotype. Amplification of TCR beta CDR3 regions used RNA as the template. In the first-round RT-PCR of the TCR CDR3, the HTBI primer set was used. MiXCR was run by TCRdb on the multiplex PCR reads, yielding one entry per CDR3 protein. The table lists 300,000 to 450,000 distinct CDR3 sequences, more than 11% of them singletons, with 11% in the top ten.

Sequencing was done on a sample of blood. This chain joins TRBV9 and TRBJ2-7, with D maybe TRBD1 (5 bases). The sequence was obtained from an older woman with Graves' hyperthyroidism. The CDR3 DNA reads TGTGCCAGCAGCGCCCAGGGATCGTCCTACGAGCAGTACTTC. Protein sequence: CASSAQGSSYEQYF. The full variable domain, its missing parts supplied by reference TRBV9 and TRBJ2-7, is DSGVTQTPKHLITATGQRVTLRCSPRSGDLSVYWYQQSLDQGLQFLIQYYNGEERAKGNILERFSAQQFPDLHSELNLSSLELGDSALYFCASSAQGSSYEQYFGPGTRLTVT.